This T cell receptor beta chain originates from a study of shared clonotypes between healthy human individuals (dated by TCRdb to the early 2020s). With respect to the entire study: The cohort included three men and a couple of women between 18 and 49 years of age. For each donor, three plates each were used for CD4 naive and CD4 memory, two plates were used for CD8 naive, and one plate was used for CD8 memory. Leukapheresis yielded between about 0.85 and 10 billion PBMCs per donor. The study deeply sequenced blood TCR repertoires of several healthy adults to estimate repertoire size and the extent of clonotype sharing between individuals. To increase sequencing depth and limit assay-specific biases, different laboratories used diverse techniques to prepare libraries and sequence TCR repertoires.

Using the deep immunoSEQ assay, multiplex PCR amplified TCR CDR3 regions from genomic DNA. Genomic DNA extracted from each cell subset was distributed evenly over all wells of several immunoSEQ 96-well plates, and each plate served as one replicate. For sorted subsets, roughly 200 ng genomic DNA, equal to some 30,000 T cell genomes, was loaded into each replicate PCR. The purified libraries were quantified using a Qubit 3.0 fluorometer, sized with a Bioanalyzer 2100, and then quantified again using the KAPA Library Quantification kit. Each immunoSEQ 96-well plate was sequenced on its own single-read 150-cycle Illumina NextSeq 550 flow cell. The published analysis was carried out like this. Because only junctional sequences without quality scores were contained in the immunoSEQ output, filtering matching that applied to full-length reads could not be performed. Sequences were annotated with PyIR, a Python wrapper for IgBLAST v1.9, using IMGT germline references to assign V/J genes and CDR3. Reads with weak V/J assignments (E-value above 1e-6), missing CDR3, stop codons, out-of-frame junctions, or ambiguous translated residues were removed. V3J clonotypes were defined as sequences sharing an identical inferred V gene, J gene, and CDR3 amino acid sequence. To compute the percentage overlap between repertoires, the number of shared unique clonotypes was divided by the size of the smaller repertoire. Three approaches were used to assess repertoire richness: RTK rarefaction, the Chao1 estimator, and Recon v2.1 estimates of unobserved clonotypes. Generation probabilities were computed with OLGA for all TCRbeta clonotypes obtained by the gDNA method from a handful of donors. As stored in TCRdb, this immuneACCESS dataset retains in-frame rearrangements with V and J assigned. A fraction of the clones does not appear; measured against another copy, unresolved V genes explain less than half of the discrepancy, and the remainder lacks a known reason. V and J calls and clone size are copied from that table; D and trimming were computed from the DNA. For this sample there are around 120,000 clones; less than 75% appear just once. The ten largest clones capture about 25% of the sample.

Overall results and qualifications from the work: Sampling was restricted to blood, and TCR repertoires in tissues likely differ from the TCR repertoires found in blood. Clonotypes shared by all four sorted-subset donors showed higher generation probabilities than non-shared clonotypes. Incomplete sequencing was indicated by rarefaction of sorted-subset datasets, despite the large sequencing depth. Because the study included only a small number of donors, the genetic and exposure-history diversity represented was limited. Based on pairwise subsampling, the degree of clonotype sharing among donors was expected to be affected by sequencing depth. Naive subsets generally had larger estimated clonotype richness than memory subsets. About 5% of naive CD4, 3.5% of naive CD8, roughly 2.5% of memory CD4, and around 0.4% of memory CD8 clonotypes were shared across a few donors.

Donors were healthy HIV-negative adults with no recently reported acute infections or vaccinations. Every donor was a Caucasian adult residing in Nashville, Tennessee, USA. CD8 memory samples were composed of magnetically selected CD45RO+ cells combined with CCR7-negative CD45RA+ effector memory (TemRA) cells. Blood was collected by leukapheresis, and PBMCs were isolated by Ficoll-Histopaque density gradient centrifugation and then cryopreserved in liquid nitrogen vapor phase. Purity and quantity of every magnetically sorted T cell population were checked by analytical flow cytometry. From each sorted fraction, genomic DNA was isolated and quantified by UV absorbance on a Nanodrop 2000c. This clone was seen many times. Its specific antigen is unknown. Base qualities are not provided; no much larger clone lies one nucleotide away. This clonotype was sampled from a woman aged 30 to 39 in good health. What was sequenced was memory CD8+ T cells sorted from blood. This sample's cell subset or site label indicates: CD45RO+ cells pooled with CCR7-negative TemRA cells.

The CDR3 amino acid sequence is: CASSDGDLSYNEQFF. The sequenced DNA: TGTGCCAGCAGTGACGGGGACTTATCCTACAATGAGCAGTTCTTC. This chain is built from TRBV6-4 and TRBJ2-1; D gene: possibly TRBD2, on 6 matching bases. Cut back by 2 bases and 1 base, the V and J ends lie 9 bases apart. The CDR3 runs 15 residues from the cysteine to the phenylalanine. Left in the record is the CDR3 DNA by itself, 45 bases read in frame from the first base. Taken from the germline V gene, the CDR1 and CDR2 loops are MRHNA and SNTAGT.